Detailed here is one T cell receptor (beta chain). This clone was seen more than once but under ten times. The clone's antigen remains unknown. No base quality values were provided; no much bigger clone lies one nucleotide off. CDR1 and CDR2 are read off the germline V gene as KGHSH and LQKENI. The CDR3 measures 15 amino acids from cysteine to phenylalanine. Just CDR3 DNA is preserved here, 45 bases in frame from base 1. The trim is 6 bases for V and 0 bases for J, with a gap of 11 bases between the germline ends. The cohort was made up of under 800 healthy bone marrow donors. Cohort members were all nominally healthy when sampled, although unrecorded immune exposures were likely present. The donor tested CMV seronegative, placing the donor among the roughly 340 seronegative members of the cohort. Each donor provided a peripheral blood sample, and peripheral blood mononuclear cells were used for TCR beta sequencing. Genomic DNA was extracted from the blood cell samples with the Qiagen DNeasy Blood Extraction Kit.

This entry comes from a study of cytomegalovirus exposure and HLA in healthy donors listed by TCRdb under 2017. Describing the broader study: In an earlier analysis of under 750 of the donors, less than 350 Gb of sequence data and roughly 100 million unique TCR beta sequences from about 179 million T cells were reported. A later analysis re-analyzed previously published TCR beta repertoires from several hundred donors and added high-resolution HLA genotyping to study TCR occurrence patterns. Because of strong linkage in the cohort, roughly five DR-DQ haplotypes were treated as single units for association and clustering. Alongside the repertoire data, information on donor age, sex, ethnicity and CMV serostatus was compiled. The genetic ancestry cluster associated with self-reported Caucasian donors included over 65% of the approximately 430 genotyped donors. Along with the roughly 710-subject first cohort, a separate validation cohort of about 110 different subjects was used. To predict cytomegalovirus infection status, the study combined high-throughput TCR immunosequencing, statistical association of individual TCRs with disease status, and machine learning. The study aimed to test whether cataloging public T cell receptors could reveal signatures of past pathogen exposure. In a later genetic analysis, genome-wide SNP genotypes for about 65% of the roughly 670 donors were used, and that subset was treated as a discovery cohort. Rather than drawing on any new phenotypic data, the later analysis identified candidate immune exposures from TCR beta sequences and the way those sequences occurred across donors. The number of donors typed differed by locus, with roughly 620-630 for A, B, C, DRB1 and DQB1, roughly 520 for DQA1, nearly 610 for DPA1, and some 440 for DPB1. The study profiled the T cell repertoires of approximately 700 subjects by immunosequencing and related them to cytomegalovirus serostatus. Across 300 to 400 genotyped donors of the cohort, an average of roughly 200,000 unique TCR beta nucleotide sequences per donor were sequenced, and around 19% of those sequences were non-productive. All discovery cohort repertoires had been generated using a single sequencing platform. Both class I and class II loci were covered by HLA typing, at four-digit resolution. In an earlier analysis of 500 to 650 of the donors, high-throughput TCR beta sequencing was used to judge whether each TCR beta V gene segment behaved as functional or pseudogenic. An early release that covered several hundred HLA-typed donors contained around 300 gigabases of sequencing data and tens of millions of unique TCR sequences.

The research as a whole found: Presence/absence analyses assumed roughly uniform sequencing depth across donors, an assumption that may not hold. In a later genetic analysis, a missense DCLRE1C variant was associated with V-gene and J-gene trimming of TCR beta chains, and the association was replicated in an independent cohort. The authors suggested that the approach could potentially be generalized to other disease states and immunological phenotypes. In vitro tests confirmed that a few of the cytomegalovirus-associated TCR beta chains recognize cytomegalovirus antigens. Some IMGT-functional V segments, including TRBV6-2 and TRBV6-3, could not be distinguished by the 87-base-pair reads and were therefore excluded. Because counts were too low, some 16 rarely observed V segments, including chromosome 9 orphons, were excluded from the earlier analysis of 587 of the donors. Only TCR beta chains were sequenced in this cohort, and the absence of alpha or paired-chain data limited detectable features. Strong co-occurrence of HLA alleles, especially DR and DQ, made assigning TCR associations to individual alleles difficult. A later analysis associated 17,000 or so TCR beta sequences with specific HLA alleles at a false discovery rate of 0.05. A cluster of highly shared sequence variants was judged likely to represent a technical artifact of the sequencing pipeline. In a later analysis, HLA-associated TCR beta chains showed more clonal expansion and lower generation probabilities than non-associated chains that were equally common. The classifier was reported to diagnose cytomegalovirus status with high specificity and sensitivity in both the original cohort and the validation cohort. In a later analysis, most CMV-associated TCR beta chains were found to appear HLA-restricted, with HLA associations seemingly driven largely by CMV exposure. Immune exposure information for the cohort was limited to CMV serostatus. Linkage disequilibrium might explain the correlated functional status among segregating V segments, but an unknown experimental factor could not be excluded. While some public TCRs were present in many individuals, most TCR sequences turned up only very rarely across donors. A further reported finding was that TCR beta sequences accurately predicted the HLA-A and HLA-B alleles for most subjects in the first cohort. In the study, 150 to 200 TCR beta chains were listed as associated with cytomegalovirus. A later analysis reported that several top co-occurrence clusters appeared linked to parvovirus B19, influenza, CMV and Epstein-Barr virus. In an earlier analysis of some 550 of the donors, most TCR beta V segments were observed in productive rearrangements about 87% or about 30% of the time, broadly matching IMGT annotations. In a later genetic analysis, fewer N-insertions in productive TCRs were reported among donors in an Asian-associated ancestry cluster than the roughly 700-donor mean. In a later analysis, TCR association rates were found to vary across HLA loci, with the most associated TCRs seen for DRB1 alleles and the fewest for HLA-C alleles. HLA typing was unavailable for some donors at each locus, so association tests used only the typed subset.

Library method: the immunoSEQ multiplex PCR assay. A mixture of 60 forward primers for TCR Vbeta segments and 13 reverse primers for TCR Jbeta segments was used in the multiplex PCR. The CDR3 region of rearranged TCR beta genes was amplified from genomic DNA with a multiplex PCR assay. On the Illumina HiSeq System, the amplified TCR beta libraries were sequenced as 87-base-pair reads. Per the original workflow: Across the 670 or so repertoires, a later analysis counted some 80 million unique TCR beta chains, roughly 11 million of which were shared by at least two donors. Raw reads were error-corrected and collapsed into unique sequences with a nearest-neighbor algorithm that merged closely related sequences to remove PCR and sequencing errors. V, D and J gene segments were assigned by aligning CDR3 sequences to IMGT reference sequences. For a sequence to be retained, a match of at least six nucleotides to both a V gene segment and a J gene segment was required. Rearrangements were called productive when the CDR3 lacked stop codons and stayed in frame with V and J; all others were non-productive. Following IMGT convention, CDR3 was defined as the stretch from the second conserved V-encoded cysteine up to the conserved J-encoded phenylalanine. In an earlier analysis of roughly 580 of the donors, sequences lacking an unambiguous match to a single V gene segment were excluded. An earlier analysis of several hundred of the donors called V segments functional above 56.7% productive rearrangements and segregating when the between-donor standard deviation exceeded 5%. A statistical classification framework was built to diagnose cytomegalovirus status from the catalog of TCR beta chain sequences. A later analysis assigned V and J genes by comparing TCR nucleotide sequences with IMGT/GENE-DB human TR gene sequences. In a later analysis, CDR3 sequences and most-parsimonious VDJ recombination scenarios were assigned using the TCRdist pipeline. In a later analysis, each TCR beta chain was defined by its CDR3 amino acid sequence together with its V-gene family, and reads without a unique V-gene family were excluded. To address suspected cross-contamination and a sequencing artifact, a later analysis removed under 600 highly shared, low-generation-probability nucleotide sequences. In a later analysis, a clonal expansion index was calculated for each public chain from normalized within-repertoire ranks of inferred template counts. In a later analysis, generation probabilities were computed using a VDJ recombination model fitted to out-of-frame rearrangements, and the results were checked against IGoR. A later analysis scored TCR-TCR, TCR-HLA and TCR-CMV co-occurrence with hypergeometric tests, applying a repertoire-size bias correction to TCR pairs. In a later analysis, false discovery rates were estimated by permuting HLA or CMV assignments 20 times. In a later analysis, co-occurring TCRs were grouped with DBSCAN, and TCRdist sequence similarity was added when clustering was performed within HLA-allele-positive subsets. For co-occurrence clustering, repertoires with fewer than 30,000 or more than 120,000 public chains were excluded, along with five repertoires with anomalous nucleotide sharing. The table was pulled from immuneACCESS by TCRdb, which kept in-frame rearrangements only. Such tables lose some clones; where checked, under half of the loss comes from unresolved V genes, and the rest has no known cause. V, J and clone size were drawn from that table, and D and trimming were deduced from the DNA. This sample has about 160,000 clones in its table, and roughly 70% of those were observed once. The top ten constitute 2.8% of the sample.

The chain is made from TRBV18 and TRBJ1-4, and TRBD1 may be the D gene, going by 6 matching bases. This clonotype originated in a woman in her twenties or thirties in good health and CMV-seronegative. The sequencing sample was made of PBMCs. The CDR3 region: CASSPPGATNEKLFF. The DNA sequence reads TGTGCCAGCTCCCCCCCAGGGGCAACTAATGAAAAACTGTTTTTT.